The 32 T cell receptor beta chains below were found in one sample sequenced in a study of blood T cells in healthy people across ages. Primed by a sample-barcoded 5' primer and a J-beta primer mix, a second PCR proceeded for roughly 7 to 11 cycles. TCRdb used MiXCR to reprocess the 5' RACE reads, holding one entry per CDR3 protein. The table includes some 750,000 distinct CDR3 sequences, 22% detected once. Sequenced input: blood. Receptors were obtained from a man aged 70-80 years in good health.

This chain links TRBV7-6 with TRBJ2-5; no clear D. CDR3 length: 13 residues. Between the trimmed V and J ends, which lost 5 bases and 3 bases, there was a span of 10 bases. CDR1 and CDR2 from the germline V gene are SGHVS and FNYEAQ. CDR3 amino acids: CASSRLGKETQYF. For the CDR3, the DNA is TGTGCCAGCAGCCGATTGGGAAAAGAGACCCAGTACTTC.

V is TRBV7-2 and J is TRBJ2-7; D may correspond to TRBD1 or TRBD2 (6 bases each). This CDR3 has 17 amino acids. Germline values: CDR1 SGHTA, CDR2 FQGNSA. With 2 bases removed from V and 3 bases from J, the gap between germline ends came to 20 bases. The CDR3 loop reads CASSLSRLLGGGYEQYF. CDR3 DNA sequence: TGTGCCAGCAGCTTATCGCGCCTTTTGGGGGGCGGCTACGAGCAGTACTTC.

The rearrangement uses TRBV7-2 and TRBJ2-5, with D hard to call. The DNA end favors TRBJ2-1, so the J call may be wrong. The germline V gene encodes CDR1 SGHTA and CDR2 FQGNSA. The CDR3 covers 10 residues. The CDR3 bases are TGTGCCAGCAGTTCTAACCAGCAGTTCTTC. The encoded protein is CASSSNQQFF.

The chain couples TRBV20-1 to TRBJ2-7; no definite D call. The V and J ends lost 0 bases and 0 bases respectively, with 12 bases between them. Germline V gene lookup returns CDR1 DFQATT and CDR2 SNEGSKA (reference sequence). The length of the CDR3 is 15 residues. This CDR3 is CSARDPRIDSYEQYF. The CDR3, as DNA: TGCAGTGCTAGAGATCCGAGGATTGACTCCTACGAGCAGTACTTC.

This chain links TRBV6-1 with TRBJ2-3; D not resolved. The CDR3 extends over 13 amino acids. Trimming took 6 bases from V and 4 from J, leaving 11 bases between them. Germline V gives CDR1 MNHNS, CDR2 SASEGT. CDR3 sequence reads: CASSPSVADTQYF. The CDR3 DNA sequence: TGTGCCAGCAGCCCTAGTGTGGCAGATACGCAGTATTTT.

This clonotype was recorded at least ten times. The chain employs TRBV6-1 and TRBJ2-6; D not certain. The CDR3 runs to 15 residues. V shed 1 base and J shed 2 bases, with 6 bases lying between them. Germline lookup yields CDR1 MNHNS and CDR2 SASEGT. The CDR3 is CASSEEQAGANVLTF. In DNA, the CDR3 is TGTGCCAGCAGTGAAGAGCAGGCTGGGGCCAACGTCCTGACTTTC.

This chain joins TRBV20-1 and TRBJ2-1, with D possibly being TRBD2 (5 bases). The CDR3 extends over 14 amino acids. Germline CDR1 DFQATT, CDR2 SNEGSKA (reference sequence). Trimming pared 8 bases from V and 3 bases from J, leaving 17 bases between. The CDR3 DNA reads TGCAGTACACGGCCCCTACTAGTCTACAATGAGCAGTTCTTC. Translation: CSTRPLLVYNEQFF.

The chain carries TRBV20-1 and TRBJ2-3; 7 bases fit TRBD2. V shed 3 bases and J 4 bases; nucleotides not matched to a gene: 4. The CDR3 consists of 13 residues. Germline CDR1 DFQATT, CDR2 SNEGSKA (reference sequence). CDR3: CSARGGNPDTQYF. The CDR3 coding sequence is TGCAGTGCTAGGGGGGGGAATCCAGATACGCAGTATTTT.

CDR3 coding DNA: TGTGCCTGGAATCTAGGGATTGGGAAAAACATTCAGTACTTC. Its translation: CAWNLGIGKNIQYF. The gene calls are TRBV30 and TRBJ2-4, with unresolved D. V lost 4 bases to trimming and J lost 4 bases, with 14 bases between them. Germline V gene data show CDR1 as GTSNPN and CDR2 as SVGIG (reference sequence). This CDR3 has 14 amino acids. Full variable domain (rest looked up from reference TRBV30 and TRBJ2-4): SQTIHQWPATLVQPVGSPLSLECTVEGTSNPNLYWYRQAAGRGLQLLFYSVGIGQISSEVPQNLSASRPQDRQFILSSKKLLLSDSGFYLCAWNLGIGKNIQYFGAGTRLSVL.

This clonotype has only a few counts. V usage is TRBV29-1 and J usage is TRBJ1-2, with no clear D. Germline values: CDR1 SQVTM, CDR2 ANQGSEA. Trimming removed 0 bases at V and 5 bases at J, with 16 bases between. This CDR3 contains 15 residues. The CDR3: CSVEDYTGVGYGYTF. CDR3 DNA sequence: TGCAGCGTTGAAGATTACACCGGGGTTGGGTATGGCTACACCTTC.

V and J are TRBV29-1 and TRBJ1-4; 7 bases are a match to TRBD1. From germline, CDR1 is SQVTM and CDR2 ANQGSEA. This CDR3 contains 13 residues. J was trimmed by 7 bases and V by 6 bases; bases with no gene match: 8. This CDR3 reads CSVGTERGEKLFF. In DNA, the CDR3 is TGCAGCGTGGGGACAGAGAGGGGTGAAAAACTGTTTTTT.

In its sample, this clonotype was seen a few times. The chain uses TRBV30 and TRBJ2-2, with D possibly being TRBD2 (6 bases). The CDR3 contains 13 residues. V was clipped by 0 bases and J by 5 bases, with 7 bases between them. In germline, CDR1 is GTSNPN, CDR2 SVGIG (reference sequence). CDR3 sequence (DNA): TGTGCCTGGAGTGTTGGGGGGACCGGGGAGCTGTTTTTT. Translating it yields CAWSVGGTGELFF.

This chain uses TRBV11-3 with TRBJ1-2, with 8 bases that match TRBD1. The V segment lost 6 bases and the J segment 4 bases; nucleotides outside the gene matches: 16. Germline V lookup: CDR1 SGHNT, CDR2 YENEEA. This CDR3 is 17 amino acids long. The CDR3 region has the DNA TGTGCCAGCAGTCTCGGGCCGAGGACAGGGCGTATCTATGGCTACACCTTC. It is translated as CASSLGPRTGRIYGYTF.

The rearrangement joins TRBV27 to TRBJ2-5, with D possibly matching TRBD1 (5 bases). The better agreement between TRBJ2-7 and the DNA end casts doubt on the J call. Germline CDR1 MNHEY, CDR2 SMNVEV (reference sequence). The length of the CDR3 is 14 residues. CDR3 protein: CASSCRATTYEQYV. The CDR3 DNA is TGTGCCAGCTCTTGCAGGGCGACAACCTACGAGCAGTACGTC.

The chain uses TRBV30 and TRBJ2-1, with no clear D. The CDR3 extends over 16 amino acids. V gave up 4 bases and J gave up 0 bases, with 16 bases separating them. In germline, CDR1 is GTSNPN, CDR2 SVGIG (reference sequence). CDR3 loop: CAWKYRESLSYNEQFF. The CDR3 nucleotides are TGTGCCTGGAAGTACAGAGAGTCACTCTCCTACAATGAGCAGTTCTTC.

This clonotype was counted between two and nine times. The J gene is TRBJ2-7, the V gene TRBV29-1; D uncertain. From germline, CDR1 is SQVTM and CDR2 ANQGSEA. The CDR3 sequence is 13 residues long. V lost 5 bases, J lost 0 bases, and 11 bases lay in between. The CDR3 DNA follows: TGCAGCGTTCTATGGGGAAGCTCCTACGAGCAGTACTTC. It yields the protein CSVLWGSSYEQYF.

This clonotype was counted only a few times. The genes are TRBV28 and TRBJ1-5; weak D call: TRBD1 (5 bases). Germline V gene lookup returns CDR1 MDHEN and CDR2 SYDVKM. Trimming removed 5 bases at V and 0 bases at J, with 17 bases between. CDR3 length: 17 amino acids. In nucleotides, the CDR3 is TGTGCCAGCAGTCCGCTGGGGGGGTATCATAGCAATCAGCCCCAGCATTTT. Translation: CASSPLGGYHSNQPQHF.

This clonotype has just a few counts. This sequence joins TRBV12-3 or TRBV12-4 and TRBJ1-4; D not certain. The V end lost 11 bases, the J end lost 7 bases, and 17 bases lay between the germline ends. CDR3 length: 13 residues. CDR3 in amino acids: CAGTSRKREKLFF. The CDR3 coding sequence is TGTGCCGGCACCTCGCGGAAGCGTGAAAAACTGTTTTTT.

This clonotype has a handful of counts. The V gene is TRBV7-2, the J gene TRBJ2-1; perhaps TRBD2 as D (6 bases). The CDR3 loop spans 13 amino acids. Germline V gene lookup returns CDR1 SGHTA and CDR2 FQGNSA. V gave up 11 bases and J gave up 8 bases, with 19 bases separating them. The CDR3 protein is CAGNLDWGDEQFF. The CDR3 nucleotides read TGTGCCGGCAACCTCGACTGGGGGGATGAGCAGTTCTTC.

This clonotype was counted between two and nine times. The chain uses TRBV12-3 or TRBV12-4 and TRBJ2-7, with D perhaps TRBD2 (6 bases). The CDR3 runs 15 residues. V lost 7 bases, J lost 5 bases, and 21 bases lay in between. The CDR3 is CASTQKTLARDEQYF. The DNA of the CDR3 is TGTGCCAGCACCCAGAAGACCCTAGCGCGGGACGAGCAGTACTTC.

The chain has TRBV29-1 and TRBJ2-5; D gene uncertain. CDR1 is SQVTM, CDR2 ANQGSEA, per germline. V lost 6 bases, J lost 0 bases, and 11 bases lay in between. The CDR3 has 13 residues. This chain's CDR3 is CSVGQVNQETQYF. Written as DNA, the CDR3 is TGCAGCGTAGGGCAGGTCAACCAAGAGACCCAGTACTTC.

CDR3 residues: CSARDPRTSGHEQYF. The DNA of the CDR3 is TGCAGTGCTAGAGATCCAAGGACTAGCGGTCACGAGCAGTACTTC. This chain connects TRBV20-1 to TRBJ2-1, with 10 bases fitting TRBD2. The better agreement between TRBJ2-7 and the DNA end casts doubt on the J call. This CDR3 is built from 15 residues. Per the germline V gene, CDR1 is DFQATT and CDR2 is SNEGSKA (reference sequence).

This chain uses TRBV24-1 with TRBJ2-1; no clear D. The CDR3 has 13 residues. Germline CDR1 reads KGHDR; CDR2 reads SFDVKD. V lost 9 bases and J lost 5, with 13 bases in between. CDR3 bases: TGTGCCACCTCGCCCGTGGACGACAATGAGCAGTTCTTC. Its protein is CATSPVDDNEQFF.

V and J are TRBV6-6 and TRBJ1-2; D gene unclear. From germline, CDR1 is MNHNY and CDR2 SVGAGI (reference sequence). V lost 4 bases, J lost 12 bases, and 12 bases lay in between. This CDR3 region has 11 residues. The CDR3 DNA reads TGTGCCAGCAGTTTGCGAGCTTCCCACACCTTC. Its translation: CASSLRASHTF.

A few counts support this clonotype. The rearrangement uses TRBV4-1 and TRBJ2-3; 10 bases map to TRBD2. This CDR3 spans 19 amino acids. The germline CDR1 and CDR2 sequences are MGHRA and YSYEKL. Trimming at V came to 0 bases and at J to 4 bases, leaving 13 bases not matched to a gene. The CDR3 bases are TGCGCCAGCAGCCAAGATGAGACTAGCGGGCGTGCCACCCCAGATACGCAGTATTTT. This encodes CASSQDETSGRATPDTQYF.

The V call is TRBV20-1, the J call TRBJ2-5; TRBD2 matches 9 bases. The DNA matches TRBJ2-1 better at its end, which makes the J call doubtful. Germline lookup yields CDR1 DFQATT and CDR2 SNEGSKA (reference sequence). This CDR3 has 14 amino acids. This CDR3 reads CSAPLAGRGNEQFF. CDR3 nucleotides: TGCAGTGCGCCTCTAGCGGGACGTGGCAATGAGCAGTTCTTC.

DNA of the CDR3: TGTGCCAGTAGCAATGACAGGGGTAGCAATCAGCCCCAGCATTTT. It codes for CASSNDRGSNQPQHF. The gene calls are TRBV19 and TRBJ1-5; 8 nucleotides agree with TRBD1. Trimming at V came to 6 bases and at J to 0 bases, leaving 4 bases not matched to a gene. This CDR3 is 15 amino acids long. Per germline, CDR1 LNHDA and CDR2 SQIVND (reference sequence).

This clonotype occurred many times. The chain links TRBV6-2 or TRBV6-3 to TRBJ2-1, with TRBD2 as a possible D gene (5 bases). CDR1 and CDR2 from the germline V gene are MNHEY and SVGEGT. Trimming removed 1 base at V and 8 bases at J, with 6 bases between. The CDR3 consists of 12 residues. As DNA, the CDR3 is TGTGCCAGCAGTTACTGGCGGGATGAGCAGTTCTTC. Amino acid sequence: CASSYWRDEQFF.

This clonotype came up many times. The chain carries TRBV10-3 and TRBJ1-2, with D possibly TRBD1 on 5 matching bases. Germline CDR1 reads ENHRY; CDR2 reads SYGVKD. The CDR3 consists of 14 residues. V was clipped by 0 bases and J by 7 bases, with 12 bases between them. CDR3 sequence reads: CAISESGRGAGYTF. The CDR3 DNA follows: TGTGCCATCAGTGAGTCGGGAAGGGGTGCTGGCTACACCTTC.

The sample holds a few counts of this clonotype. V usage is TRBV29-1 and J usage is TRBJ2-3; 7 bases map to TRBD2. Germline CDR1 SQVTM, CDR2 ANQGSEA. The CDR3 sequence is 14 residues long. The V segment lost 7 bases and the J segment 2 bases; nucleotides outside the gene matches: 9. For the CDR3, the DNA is TGCAGCGCCGAAGGGGAGGGTTCCACAGATACGCAGTATTTT. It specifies CSAEGEGSTDTQYF.

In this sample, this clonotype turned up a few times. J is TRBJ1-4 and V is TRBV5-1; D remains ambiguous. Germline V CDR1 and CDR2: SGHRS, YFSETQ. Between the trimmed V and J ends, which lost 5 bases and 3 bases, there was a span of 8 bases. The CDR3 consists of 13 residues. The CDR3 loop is CASRAASNEKLFF. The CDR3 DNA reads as TGCGCCAGCAGGGCAGCCTCTAATGAAAAACTGTTTTTT. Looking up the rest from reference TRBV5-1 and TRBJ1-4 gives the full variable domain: KAGVTQTPRYLIKTRGQQVTLSCSPISGHRSVSWYQQTPGQGLQFLFEYFSETQRNKGNFPGRFSGRQFSNSRSEMNVSTLELGDSALYLCASRAASNEKLFFGSGTQLSVL.

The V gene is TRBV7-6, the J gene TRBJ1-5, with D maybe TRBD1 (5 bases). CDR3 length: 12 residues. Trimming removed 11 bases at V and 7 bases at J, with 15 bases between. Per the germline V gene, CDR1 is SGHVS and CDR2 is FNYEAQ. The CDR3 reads CASGVPGQPQHF. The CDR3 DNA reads TGTGCCTCGGGGGTCCCCGGGCAGCCCCAGCATTTT.